The present T cell receptor (beta chain) was sequenced within a study of T cell repertoires in cytomegalovirus infection. Turning to the study itself: Public signatures in TCR beta pointed to CMV infection and matching HLA type.

TCRdb independently ran MiXCR on the reads; one entry per CDR3 protein. The sample consists of some 300,000 distinct CDR3 sequences, about 13% of them appearing once. Regarding this clonotype: Antigen unknown.

Study-wide results and limits: The ex vivo response was dominated by HLA-C-restricted CMV-specific TCR beta clonotypes. Cumulative frequency of public TCR beta families picked out carriers of CMV plus the relevant HLA.

Sequencing was carried out using PBMCs. The clonotype comes from a human donor in good health (CMV status not recorded). Some clones in this sample may be carry-over from other donors' samples.

CDR3 sequence reads: CSVPTAGNTDTQYF. In DNA form, the CDR3 reads TGCAGTGTCCCGACAGCTGGGAACACAGATACGCAGTATTTT. The genes are TRBV20-1 and TRBJ2-3, with a possible D match to TRBD1 (5 bases). Germline assignment: CDR1 DFQATT and CDR2 SNEGSKA (reference sequence). This CDR3 comprises 14 residues. V dropped 7 bases and J dropped 2 bases, with 16 bases sitting between them.